This T cell receptor beta chain emerged from a study of blood T cell repertoires in COVID-19. Study context: Samples came from the United States, Italy and Spain, spanning acute and convalescent COVID-19.

As originally analysed: Reference gene primer amplification gave nucleated cell count estimates. Profiling relied on immunoSEQ multiplex PCR, and the TCRdb table lists in-frame clones only, not all of them. V and J calls and clone size come straight from that table; D and trimming were deduced from the DNA. The sample consists of some 86,000 clones, around 93% of them appearing once. The germline CDR1 and CDR2 sequences are MDHEN and SYDVKM. J was trimmed by 7 bases and V by 3 bases; bases with no gene match: 14. The CDR3 is 17 residues long. The sequenced sample was peripheral blood. The chain links TRBV28 to TRBJ1-4, with 7 bases lining up with TRBD1. The receptor was isolated from a human donor with active COVID-19. The donor label of this sample is uncertain. This CDR3 is CASSFFQPTGSTEKLFF. CDR3 DNA: TGTGCCAGCAGTTTTTTCCAACCGACAGGGAGTACTGAAAAACTGTTTTTT.